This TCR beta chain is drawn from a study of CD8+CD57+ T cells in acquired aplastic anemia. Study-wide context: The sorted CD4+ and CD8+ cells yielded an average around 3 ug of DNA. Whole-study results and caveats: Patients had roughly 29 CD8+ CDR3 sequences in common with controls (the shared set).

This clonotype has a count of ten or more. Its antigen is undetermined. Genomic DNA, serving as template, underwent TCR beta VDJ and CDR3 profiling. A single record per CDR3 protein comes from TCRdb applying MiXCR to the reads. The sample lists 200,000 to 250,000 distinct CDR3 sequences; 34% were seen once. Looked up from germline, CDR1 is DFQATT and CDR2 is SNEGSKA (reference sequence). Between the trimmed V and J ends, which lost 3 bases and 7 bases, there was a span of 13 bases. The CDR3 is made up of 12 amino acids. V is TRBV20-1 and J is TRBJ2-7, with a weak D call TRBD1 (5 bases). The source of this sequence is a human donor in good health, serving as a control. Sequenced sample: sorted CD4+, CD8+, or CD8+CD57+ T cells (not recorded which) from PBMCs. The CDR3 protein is CSASQGTREQYF. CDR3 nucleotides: TGCAGTGCTAGCCAGGGAACCCGGGAGCAGTACTTC.